A selection of T cell receptor beta chains follows, all from one sample in a study of T cell changes during pregnancy in multiple sclerosis. Produced via immunoSEQ multiplex PCR; TCRdb's table is partial and in-frame only. The table lists 45,000 or so clones, 75% to 95% of them singletons, with approximately 2.9% in the top ten. The material was CD8+ T cells from peripheral blood mononuclear cells, obtained in the second trimester of pregnancy. These receptors all stem from a female donor with multiple sclerosis, enrolled in a pregnancy study. CDR3s include the opening cysteine and the closing phenylalanine or tryptophan. D genes are given only for firm matches. The size entry is marked missing in some rows and otherwise reads once, few, many or a size class.

J,V,D,size,length,DNA,CDR3
TRBJ2-3,TRBV7-3,TRBD2,.,16,TGTGCCAGCAGCCCCCGAGGTAGCGGGGGCACAGATACGCAGTATTTT,CASSPRGSGGTDTQYF
TRBJ2-2,TRBV7-7,.,.,15,TGTGCCAGCAGCCCAATGGGCCAGAACACCGGGGAGCTGTTTTTT,CASSPMGQNTGELFF
TRBJ1-6,TRBV7-9,TRBD1,.,16,TGTGCCAGCAGCTACGGACAGGGGGCTTATAATTCACCCCTCCACTTT,CASSYGQGAYNSPLHF
TRBJ2-3,TRBV7-9,.,.,16,TGTGCCAGCAGCTCGTGGATGGGGGGAGGCACAGATACGCAGTATTTT,CASSSWMGGGTDTQYF
TRBJ1-2,TRBV6-5,.,.,14,TGTGCCAGCAGTCCCCCAAGTCCGGACTATGGCTACACCTTC,CASSPPSPDYGYTF
TRBJ2-1,TRBV4-1,TRBD1,.,16,TGCGCCAGCAGCTCCCCCCCAGGGACAGGGGCCAATGAGCAGTTCTTC,CASSSPPGTGANEQFF
TRBJ1-1,TRBV29-1,.,.,11,TGCAGCGCTAACAGGGATAGTATAACTTTCTTT,CSANRDSITFF
TRBJ2-5,TRBV7-2,TRBD1,.,15,TGTGCCAGCAGCTCACCGGACAGGGGTCAAGAGACCCAGTACTTC,CASSSPDRGQETQYF
TRBJ1-1,TRBV29-1,.,few,12,TGCAGCGTTATACATTTGAACACTGAAGCTTTCTTT,CSVIHLNTEAFF
TRBJ1-3,TRBV27,.,once,14,TGTGCCAGCAGTCTTGGAGGGCCCGGAAACACCATATATTTT,CASSLGGPGNTIYF
TRBJ1-4,TRBV4-2,TRBD1,.,15,TGTGCCAGCAGACCCGGGACAGGGCTTAATGAAAAACTGTTTTTT,CASRPGTGLNEKLFF
TRBJ2-4,TRBV29-1,.,.,11,TGCAGCTCCTGGGCGGGGAACATTCAGTACTTC,CSSWAGNIQYF
TRBJ2-2,TRBV4-2,TRBD2,.,16,TGTGCCAGCAGCCATGGAGGACTAGCGTCCACCGGGGAGCTGTTTTTT,CASSHGGLASTGELFF
TRBJ1-2,TRBV2,TRBD1,.,13,TGTGCCTCTCCCCGGACAGGGAGCTATGGCTACACCTTC,CASPRTGSYGYTF
TRBJ2-3,TRBV5-6,.,.,14,TGTGCCGGATCCCAGGGAAGCCGCACAGATACGCAGTATTTT,CAGSQGSRTDTQYF
TRBJ1-2,TRBV19,.,.,11,TGTGCCAGTAGCATCGGAGGATTCTACACCTTC,CASSIGGFYTF
TRBJ1-5,TRBV27,.,.,13,TGTGCCAGCAGTGCACATAGCAATCAGCCCCAGCATTTT,CASSAHSNQPQHF
TRBJ1-1,TRBV6-5,.,.,13,TGTGCCAGCAGTTCGGGAGTGGGCACTGAAGCTTTCTTT,CASSSGVGTEAFF
TRBJ2-5,TRBV10-1,.,.,16,TGCGCCAGCAGTGGGGAGGGGCGGGGGCGCCCAGAGACCCAGTACTTC,CASSGEGRGRPETQYF
TRBJ2-7,TRBV9,TRBD1,.,15,TGTGCCAGCAGCCCCCAGGGGTTAGGGGGCGACGAGCAGTACTTC,CASSPQGLGGDEQYF
TRBJ1-5,TRBV7-6,.,.,17,TGTGCCAGCAGCTTCGGTGCGGGGGGTTGGGGCAATCAGCCCCAGCATTTT,CASSFGAGGWGNQPQHF
TRBJ2-1,TRBV7-6,TRBD2,.,14,TGTGCCAGCAGCTCCCTAGCGGGAAACAATGAGCAGTTCTTC,CASSSLAGNNEQFF
TRBJ1-1,TRBV7-2,.,.,13,TGTGCCAGCAGCCTTAACAGTGACACTGAAGCTTTCTTT,CASSLNSDTEAFF
TRBJ2-7,TRBV21-1,.,.,16,TGTGCCAGCAGCACCAGGGGGAGGGGACTAGCAAACGAGCAGTACTTC,CASSTRGRGLANEQYF
TRBJ2-7,TRBV5-8,TRBD1,.,14,TGTGCCAGCAGCCTACCAGGACAGGTATACGAGCAGTACTTC,CASSLPGQVYEQYF
TRBJ1-2,TRBV27,.,once,11,TGTGCCACCCGACAGAACTATGGCTACACCTTC,CATRQNYGYTF
TRBJ2-7,TRBV27,.,few,12,TGTGCCAGCAGCACGCAGGGAGGAGAGCAGTACTTC,CASSTQGGEQYF
TRBJ2-7,TRBV5-6,TRBD2,once,13,TGTGCCAGCAGCCCCGGGGGGGCGCGTGAGCAGTACTTC,CASSPGGAREQYF
TRBJ1-3,TRBV5-4,TRBD1,once,16,TGTGCCAGCAGGGGGGACAGGGGGGCCTCTGGAAACACCATATATTTT,CASRGDRGASGNTIYF
TRBJ1-2,TRBV9,TRBD1,.,15,TGTGCCAGCAGCCTACAGGGGTCTCCTTCATATGGCTACACCTTC,CASSLQGSPSYGYTF